Each of the 23 T cell receptor beta chains below was sequenced from the same sample in a study of human T cells and chemical hapten exposure. MiXCR, applied by TCRdb to the 5' RACE reads, yields one record per CDR3 protein. The sample records about 140,000 distinct CDR3 sequences, over 3.5% being singletons. Total RNA extraction was carried out from unfractionated whole blood. The receptor source for this set is a female donor in good health.

This clonotype has only a few counts. This chain links TRBV12-3 or TRBV12-4 with TRBJ2-5; D remains ambiguous. CDR3 length: 15 amino acids. The ends were cut back, 0 bases at V and 2 bases at J, with 10 bases in the middle. The DNA of the CDR3 is TGTGCCAGCAGTTTAGCGCTAACCGATCAAGAGACCCAGTACTTC. It encodes CASSLALTDQETQYF.

The table lists this clonotype with many counts. The V call is TRBV7-9, the J call TRBJ2-7; TRBD1 matches 7 bases. The CDR3 is 14 amino acids. With V trimmed by 5 bases and J by 5 bases, 9 bases remained unmatched. Germline V CDR1 and CDR2: SEHNR, FQNEAQ (reference sequence). CDR3 sequence (DNA): TGTGCCAGCAGCCCTCAGACAGGGAAACACGAGCAGTACTTC. Its protein is CASSPQTGKHEQYF.

A few counts support this clonotype. The rearrangement uses TRBV6-2 or TRBV6-3 and TRBJ2-7; tentative D call: TRBD2 (6 bases). The V and J ends lost 8 bases and 6 bases respectively, with 11 bases between them. CDR3 length: 11 residues. CDR1 is MNHEY and CDR2 is SVGEGT in the germline V gene. CDR3 sequence reads: CASGRAGEQYF. As DNA, the CDR3 is TGTGCCAGCGGACGAGCGGGCGAGCAGTACTTC.

This clonotype was recorded many times. This chain uses TRBV7-2 with TRBJ2-7; D gene uncertain. CDR1 is SGHTA and CDR2 is FQGNSA in the germline V gene. The ends were cut back, 1 base at V and 3 bases at J, with 10 bases in the middle. The CDR3 has 14 residues. CDR3 loop: CASSLESFRYEQYF. The CDR3 DNA reads as TGTGCCAGCAGCTTAGAGAGTTTTCGCTACGAGCAGTACTTC. The variable domain in full, completed from reference TRBV7-2 and TRBJ2-7, reads GAGVSQSPSNKVTEKGKDVELRCDPISGHTALYWYRQSLGQGLEFLIYFQGNSAPDKSGLPSDRFSAERTGGSVSTLTIQRTQQEDSAVYLCASSLESFRYEQYFGPGTRLTVT.

This clonotype was counted many times. The chain links TRBV6-5 to TRBJ2-7, with 9 bases fitting TRBD1. Germline CDR1 is MNHEY and CDR2 is SVGAGI. V lost 4 bases to trimming and J lost 7 bases; unmatched junction nucleotides: 11. This CDR3 has 15 residues. CDR3 sequence reads: CASSSSGTGLSEQYF. CDR3 DNA sequence: TGTGCCAGCAGTTCCTCCGGGACAGGGTTGAGTGAGCAGTACTTC.

This clonotype was counted at least ten times. The chain links TRBV28 to TRBJ2-7, with D possibly being TRBD1 (6 bases). The ends were cut back, 6 bases at V and 6 bases at J, with 21 bases in the middle. This CDR3 has 15 residues. CDR1 and CDR2 (germline): MDHEN, SYDVKM. The CDR3: CASSPTGPPNGEQYF. CDR3 nucleotide sequence: TGTGCCAGCAGCCCAACAGGGCCCCCCAACGGCGAGCAGTACTTC.

This clonotype was seen repeatedly, ten times or more. The chain combines TRBV4-2 with TRBJ2-1, with D perhaps matching TRBD2 (7 bases). This CDR3 region has 15 residues. From germline, CDR1 is LGHNA and CDR2 YNFKEQ. V was pared by 5 bases and J by 4 bases, with 15 bases between. The CDR3 coding sequence is TGTGCCAGCAGCAAGGGGGGGGAACTTTACAATGAGCAGTTCTTC. The encoded protein is CASSKGGELYNEQFF.

For this clonotype: It may be a read error: a sequence one base away is much more abundant. CDR3: CAISEGVGQPQNF. The CDR3 region has the DNA TGTGCCATCAGTGAGGGGGTCGGTCAGCCCCAGAATTTT. The rearrangement links TRBV10-3 to TRBJ1-5; the D is unclear. From germline, CDR1 is ENHRY and CDR2 SYGVKD. There are 13 residues in the CDR3.

This clonotype was counted at least ten times. The chain combines TRBV21-1 with TRBJ1-5; the table's D call, TRBD1, was not checked against the DNA. TRBV21-1 has pseudogene status. This CDR3 has 18 residues. The CDR3 loop is CASSKEDRIDRVNQPQHF. In DNA form, the CDR3 reads TGTGCCAGCAGCAAAGAAGATAGGATTGACAGGGTCAATCAGCCCCAGCATTTT.

Many counts were recorded for this clonotype. This chain joins TRBV29-1 and TRBJ1-1; D call uncertain. Deletions cut 6 bases from V and 3 bases from J, with 8 bases between. The CDR3 consists of 11 residues. Germline V lookup: CDR1 SQVTM, CDR2 ANQGSEA. The CDR3 is CSVREDTEAFF. The DNA of the CDR3 is TGCAGCGTGAGGGAGGACACTGAAGCTTTCTTT.

This clonotype has ten or more counts. This rearrangement joins TRBV6-1 to TRBJ1-2; D may be TRBD1 (5 bases). Germline CDR1 and CDR2: MNHNS and SASEGT. V lost 3 bases, J lost 4 bases, and 15 bases lay in between. The CDR3 contains 15 residues. This CDR3 reads CASSEPGYRSYGYTF. The CDR3 coding sequence is TGTGCCAGCAGTGAGCCAGGGTACCGCAGCTATGGCTACACCTTC.

V is TRBV3-1 and J is TRBJ2-7, with 9 bases lining up with TRBD2. This CDR3 is built from 16 residues. V gave up 5 bases and J gave up 3 bases; unmatched junction bases: 11. CDR1 and CDR2 (germline): LGHDT, YNNKEL (reference sequence). The CDR3 DNA sequence: TGTGCCAGCAGCTACGGCGGGGGGGCAACCGTCTACGAGCAGTACTTC. As protein: CASSYGGGATVYEQYF.

This clonotype was counted many times. The chain uses TRBV25-1 and TRBJ1-2; D call uncertain. V was pared by 1 base and J by 4 bases, with 10 bases between. The germline V gene encodes CDR1 MGHDK and CDR2 SYGVNS. The CDR3 runs 14 residues. The CDR3 sequence: CASSESKSAYGYTF. Written as DNA, the CDR3 is TGTGCCAGCAGTGAATCAAAGTCAGCCTATGGCTACACCTTC.

Many counts were recorded for this clonotype. The rearrangement links TRBV2 to TRBJ1-2, with 7 bases identical to TRBD1. The CDR3 totals 13 residues. Germline CDR1 is SNHLY and CDR2 is FYNNEI. The V and J ends lost 6 bases and 3 bases, in that order; junction bases with no gene match: 4. The CDR3 sequence: CASSKDRDYGYTF. DNA for the CDR3: TGTGCCAGCAGCAAAGACAGGGACTATGGCTACACCTTC.

At least ten counts were recorded for this clonotype. The chain has TRBV7-3 and TRBJ2-2, with TRBD2 identical over 12 bases. V shed 4 bases, J shed 0 bases, and the junction held 6 bases outside the gene matches. Germline values: CDR1 SGHTA, CDR2 FQGTGA. This CDR3 spans 18 amino acids. In DNA form, the CDR3 reads TGTGCCAGCAGCTCTAGGACTAGCGGGGCTACGAACACCGGGGAGCTGTTTTTT. The encoded protein is CASSSRTSGATNTGELFF.

This clonotype showed up many times. This chain links TRBV7-2 with TRBJ1-5; the D gene is possibly TRBD1 (6 bases). The CDR3 runs 15 residues. Germline lookup yields CDR1 SGHTA and CDR2 FQGNSA. Trimming took off 3 bases at V and 11 bases at J, with 20 bases between the two ends. Here the CDR3 reads CASSFMSPDSGAQHF. CDR3 sequence (DNA): TGTGCCAGCAGCTTTATGTCCCCAGATTCAGGGGCCCAGCATTTT.

This clonotype was seen ten or more times. The V and J genes are TRBV3-1 and TRBJ2-3; D is unresolved. Looked up from germline, CDR1 is LGHDT and CDR2 is YNNKEL (reference sequence). V dropped 0 bases and J dropped 4 bases, with 2 bases sitting between them. The CDR3 is 12 amino acids. This chain's CDR3 is CASSQDADTQYF. The CDR3 bases are TGTGCCAGCAGCCAAGATGCAGATACGCAGTATTTT.

This clonotype occurred many times. This chain joins TRBV6-1 and TRBJ1-1, with TRBD1 matching over 9 bases. The CDR3 runs to 13 residues. Germline lookup yields CDR1 MNHNS and CDR2 SASEGT. J gave up 8 bases and V 3 bases, and 4 bases lay outside the gene matches. The DNA for the CDR3 is TGTGCCAGCAGTGAGCGGGACAGGGCCGAAGCTTTCTTT. Translation gives CASSERDRAEAFF.

The chain employs TRBV24-1 and TRBJ1-2; no definite D call. Germline V gene data show CDR1 as KGHDR and CDR2 as SFDVKD. Trimming shortened V by 3 bases and J by 6 bases, and 7 bases separated the two germline ends. The CDR3 has 12 residues. The CDR3 loop reads CATSDPYDGYTF. DNA for the CDR3: TGTGCCACCAGTGATCCGTACGATGGCTACACCTTC.

This clonotype has ten or more counts. The chain links TRBV20-1 to TRBJ2-7; 7 bases match TRBD2. Germline trimming cut 3 bases from V and 3 bases from J; bases unmatched to any gene: 8. The CDR3 is 14 residues long. Germline V CDR1 and CDR2: DFQATT, SNEGSKA (reference sequence). As DNA, the CDR3 is TGCAGTGCTAGTCTGACTAGCCCCGGCTACGAGCAGTACTTC. This encodes CSASLTSPGYEQYF.

This clonotype appeared many times. The J gene is TRBJ1-5, the V gene TRBV19; D unclear. Germline lookup yields CDR1 LNHDA and CDR2 SQIVND (reference sequence). The length of the CDR3 is 14 residues. Trimming shortened V by 3 bases and J by 2 bases, and 8 bases separated the two germline ends. For the CDR3, the DNA is TGTGCCAGTAGTATTTATCAGGGCAATCAGCCCCAGCATTTT. Translation: CASSIYQGNQPQHF.

This clonotype has ten or more counts. This chain links TRBV18 with TRBJ2-1, with a weak D call TRBD1 (6 bases). CDR1 KGHSH and CDR2 LQKENI come from the germline V gene. V lost 3 bases and J 8 bases, leaving 14 bases between the germline ends. This CDR3 comprises 14 residues. CDR3 loop: CASSPRQVGDEQFF. In DNA form, the CDR3 reads TGTGCCAGCTCACCCCGACAGGTAGGAGATGAGCAGTTCTTC.

This clonotype was observed at least ten times. V is TRBV19 and J is TRBJ1-1; no firm D call. In germline, CDR1 is LNHDA, CDR2 SQIVND (reference sequence). This CDR3 has 17 amino acids. V was trimmed by 1 base and J by 1 base, leaving 16 bases between them. The CDR3 sequence: CASSIGGWWSENTEAFF. For the CDR3, the DNA is TGTGCCAGTAGTATAGGGGGTTGGTGGTCTGAGAACACTGAAGCTTTCTTT.